The 6 T cell receptor beta chains below come from one sample, sequenced in a study of technical replicates of blood from a few donors. Only in-frame clones appear in the TCRdb table, and some are missing; sequencing was by immunoSEQ multiplex PCR. This table has almost 70,000 clones, 90% to 95% appearing once. Sequencing used PBMCs. These receptors originate from a human donor in good health. Some clones in this sample may be carry-over from other donors' samples.

The V and J genes are TRBV7-2 and TRBJ2-1; 8 positions match TRBD2. The CDR3 consists of 18 residues. After removal of 5 bases from V and 0 bases from J, the junction contained 12 bases not matched to a gene. Germline CDR1 and CDR2: SGHTA and FQGNSA. CDR3 loop: CASSAGGLALSSYNEQFF. The CDR3 DNA reads TGTGCCAGCAGCGCAGGTGGACTAGCCCTCAGCTCCTACAATGAGCAGTTCTTC.

This clone came up a few times. The chain joins TRBV6-4 to TRBJ2-1; 12 bases fit TRBD2. Looked up from germline, CDR1 is MRHNA and CDR2 is SNTAGT. The CDR3 is made up of 15 amino acids. V was clipped by 3 bases and J by 5 bases; unmatched bases: 2. CDR3 sequence (DNA): TGTGCCAGCAGTGAAGGACTAGCGGGGAACAATGAGCAGTTCTTC. It yields the protein CASSEGLAGNNEQFF.

V usage is TRBV7-2 and J usage is TRBJ2-5; 7 bases map to TRBD2. Germline values: CDR1 SGHTA, CDR2 FQGNSA. With 2 bases clipped from V and 3 bases from J, the junction kept 9 bases outside the gene matches. The CDR3 is made up of 16 amino acids. The CDR3 region is CASSLQGQRGEETQYF. The CDR3 bases are TGTGCCAGCAGCTTACAGGGCCAACGGGGGGAAGAGACCCAGTACTTC.

The chain links TRBV4-3 to TRBJ2-7; 7 nucleotides match TRBD1. CDR3 length: 15 amino acids. Germline lookup yields CDR1 LGHNA and CDR2 YSLEER. V dropped 1 base and J dropped 6; count of bases not matched to a gene: 9. For the CDR3, the DNA is TGCGCCAGCAGCCAAGTGTTAGGGGGCCCCCTCGAGCAGTACTTC. It specifies CASSQVLGGPLEQYF.

The chain uses TRBV7-6 and TRBJ2-1; 11 bases map to TRBD2. Per the germline V gene, CDR1 is SGHVS and CDR2 is FNYEAQ. V lost 5 bases and J lost 3; bases outside the gene matches: 12. The CDR3 contains 18 residues. The CDR3 sequence is CASSPRGTSGTLYNEQFF. For the CDR3, the DNA is TGTGCCAGCAGCCCCCGAGGGACTAGCGGCACACTCTACAATGAGCAGTTCTTC. The complete variable domain, with remaining parts taken from reference TRBV7-6 and TRBJ2-1, reads GAGVSQSPRYKVTKRGQDVALRCDPISGHVSLYWYRQALGQGPEFLTYFNYEAQQDKSGLPNDRFSAERPEGSISTLTIQRTEQRDSAMYRCASSPRGTSGTLYNEQFFGPGTRLTVL.

The rearrangement joins TRBV7-2 to TRBJ1-2; D remains unclear. CDR3 size: 12 residues. The ends were cut back, 5 bases at V and 5 bases at J, with 9 bases in the middle. Germline loops: CDR1 SGHTA, CDR2 FQGNSA. DNA for the CDR3: TGTGCCAGCAGCCCCGAGAGATATGGCTACACCTTC. Protein product: CASSPERYGYTF.